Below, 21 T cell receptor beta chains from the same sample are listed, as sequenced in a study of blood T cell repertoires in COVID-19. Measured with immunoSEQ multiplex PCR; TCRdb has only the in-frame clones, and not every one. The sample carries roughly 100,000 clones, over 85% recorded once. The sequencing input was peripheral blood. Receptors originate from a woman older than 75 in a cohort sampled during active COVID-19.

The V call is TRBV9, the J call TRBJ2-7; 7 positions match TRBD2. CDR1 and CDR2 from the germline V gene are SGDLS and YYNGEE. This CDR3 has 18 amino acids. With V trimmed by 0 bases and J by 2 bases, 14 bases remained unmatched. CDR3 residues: CASSVGRVRGSGTYEQYF. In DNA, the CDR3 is TGTGCCAGCAGCGTAGGCAGGGTTCGCGGGAGCGGAACCTACGAGCAGTACTTC.

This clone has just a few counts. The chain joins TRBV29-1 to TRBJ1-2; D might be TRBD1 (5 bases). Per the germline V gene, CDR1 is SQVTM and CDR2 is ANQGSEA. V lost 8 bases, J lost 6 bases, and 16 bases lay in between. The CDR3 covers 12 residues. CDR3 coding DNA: TGCAGCCACCGCCGGGGGGGGGATGGCTACACCTTC. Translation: CSHRRGGDGYTF.

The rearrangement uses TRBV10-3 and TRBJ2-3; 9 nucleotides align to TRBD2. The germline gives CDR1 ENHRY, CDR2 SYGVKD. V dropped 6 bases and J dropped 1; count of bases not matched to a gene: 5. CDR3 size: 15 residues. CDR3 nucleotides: TGTGCCATCAGGGGGACTAGCTTGGGCACAGATACGCAGTATTTT. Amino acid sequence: CAIRGTSLGTDTQYF.

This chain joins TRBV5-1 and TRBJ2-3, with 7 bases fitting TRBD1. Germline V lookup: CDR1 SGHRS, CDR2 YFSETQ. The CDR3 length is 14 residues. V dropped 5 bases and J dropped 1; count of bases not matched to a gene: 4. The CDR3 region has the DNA TGCGCCAGCAGGTCTACAGGGGGCACAGATACGCAGTATTTT. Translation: CASRSTGGTDTQYF. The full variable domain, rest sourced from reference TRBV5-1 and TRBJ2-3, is KAGVTQTPRYLIKTRGQQVTLSCSPISGHRSVSWYQQTPGQGLQFLFEYFSETQRNKGNFPGRFSGRQFSNSRSEMNVSTLELGDSALYLCASRSTGGTDTQYFGPGTRLTVL.

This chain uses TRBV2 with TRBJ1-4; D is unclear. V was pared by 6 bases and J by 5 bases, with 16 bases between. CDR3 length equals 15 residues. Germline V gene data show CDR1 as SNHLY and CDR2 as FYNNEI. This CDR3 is CASRRTPINNEKLFF. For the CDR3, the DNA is TGTGCCAGCAGGAGAACGCCGATTAACAATGAAAAACTGTTTTTT.

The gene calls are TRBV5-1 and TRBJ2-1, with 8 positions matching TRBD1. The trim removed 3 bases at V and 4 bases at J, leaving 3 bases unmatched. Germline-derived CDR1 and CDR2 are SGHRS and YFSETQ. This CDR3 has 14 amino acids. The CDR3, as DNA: TGCGCCAGCAGCTGGGGACAGGAATACAATGAGCAGTTCTTC. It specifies CASSWGQEYNEQFF.

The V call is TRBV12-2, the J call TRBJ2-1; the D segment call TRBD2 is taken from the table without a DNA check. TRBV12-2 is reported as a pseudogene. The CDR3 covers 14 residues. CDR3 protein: CASRLGGPYNEQFF. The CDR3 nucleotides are TGTGCAAGTCGCCTGGGGGGGCCATACAATGAGCAGTTCTTC.

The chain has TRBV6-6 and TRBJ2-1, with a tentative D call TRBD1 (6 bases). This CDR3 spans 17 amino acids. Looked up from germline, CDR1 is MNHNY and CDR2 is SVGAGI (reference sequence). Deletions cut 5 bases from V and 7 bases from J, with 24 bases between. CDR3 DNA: TGTGCCAGCAGTCCGCCCACAACAGGGTTGTTTCCTAATGAGCAGTTCTTC. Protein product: CASSPPTTGLFPNEQFF.

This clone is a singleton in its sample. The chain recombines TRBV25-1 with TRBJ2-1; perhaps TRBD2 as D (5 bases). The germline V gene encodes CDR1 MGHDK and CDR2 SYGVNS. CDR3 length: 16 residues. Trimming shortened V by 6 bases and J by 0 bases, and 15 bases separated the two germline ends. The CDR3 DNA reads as TGTGCCAGCAGCGTCGCAGAGGGTCGCTCCTACAATGAGCAGTTCTTC. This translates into CASSVAEGRSYNEQFF.

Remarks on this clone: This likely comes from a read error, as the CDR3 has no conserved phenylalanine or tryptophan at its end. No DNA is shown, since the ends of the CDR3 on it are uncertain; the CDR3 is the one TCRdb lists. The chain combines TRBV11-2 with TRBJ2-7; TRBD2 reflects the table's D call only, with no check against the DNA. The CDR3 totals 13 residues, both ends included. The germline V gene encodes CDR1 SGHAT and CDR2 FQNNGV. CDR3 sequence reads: CASSFGTSGGLGI.

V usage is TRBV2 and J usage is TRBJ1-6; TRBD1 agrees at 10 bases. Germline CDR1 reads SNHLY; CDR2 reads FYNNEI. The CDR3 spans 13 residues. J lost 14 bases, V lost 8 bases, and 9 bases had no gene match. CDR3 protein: CASRDRGLRALHF. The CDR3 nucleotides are TGTGCCAGCCGGGACAGGGGCCTTCGGGCCCTCCACTTT.

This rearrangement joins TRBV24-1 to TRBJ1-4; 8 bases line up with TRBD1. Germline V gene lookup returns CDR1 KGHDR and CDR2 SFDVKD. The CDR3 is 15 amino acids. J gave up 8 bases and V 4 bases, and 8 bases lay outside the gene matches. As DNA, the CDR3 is TGTGCCACCAGTGACCCGGACAGGGAAAGCGAAAAACTGTTTTTT. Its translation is CATSDPDRESEKLFF.

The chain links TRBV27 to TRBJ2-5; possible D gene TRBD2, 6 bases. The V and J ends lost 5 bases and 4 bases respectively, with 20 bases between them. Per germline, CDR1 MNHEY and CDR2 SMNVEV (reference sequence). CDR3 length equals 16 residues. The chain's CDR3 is CASSLMGGLVSETQYF. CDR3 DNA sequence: TGTGCCAGCAGTCTCATGGGAGGCCTCGTCTCAGAGACCCAGTACTTC.

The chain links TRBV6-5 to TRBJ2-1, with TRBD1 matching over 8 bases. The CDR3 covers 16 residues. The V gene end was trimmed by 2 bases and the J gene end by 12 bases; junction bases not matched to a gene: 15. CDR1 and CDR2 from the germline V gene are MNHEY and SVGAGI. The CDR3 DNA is TGTGCCAGCAGTTACCTAATTGGACAGGGTCCGTCCGGGCAGTTCTTC. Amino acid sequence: CASSYLIGQGPSGQFF.

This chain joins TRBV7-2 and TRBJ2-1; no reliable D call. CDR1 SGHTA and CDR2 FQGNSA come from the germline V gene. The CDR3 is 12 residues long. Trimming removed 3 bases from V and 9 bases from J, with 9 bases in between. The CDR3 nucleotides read TGTGCCAGCAGCTTGTCCCCTCTTGAGCAGTTCTTC. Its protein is CASSLSPLEQFF.

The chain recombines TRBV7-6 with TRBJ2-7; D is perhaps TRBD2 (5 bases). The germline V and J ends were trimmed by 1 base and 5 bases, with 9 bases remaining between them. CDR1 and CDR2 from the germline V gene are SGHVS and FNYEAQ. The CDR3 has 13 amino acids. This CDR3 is CASSLGRPDEQYF. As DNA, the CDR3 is TGTGCCAGCAGCTTAGGGAGGCCCGACGAGCAGTACTTC.

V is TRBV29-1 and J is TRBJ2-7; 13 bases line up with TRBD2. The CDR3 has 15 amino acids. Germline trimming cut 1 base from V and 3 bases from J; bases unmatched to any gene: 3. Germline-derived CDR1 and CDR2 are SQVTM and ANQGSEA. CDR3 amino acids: CSVEGRLAGGYEQYF. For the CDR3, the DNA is TGCAGCGTTGAAGGAAGACTAGCGGGAGGCTACGAGCAGTACTTC.

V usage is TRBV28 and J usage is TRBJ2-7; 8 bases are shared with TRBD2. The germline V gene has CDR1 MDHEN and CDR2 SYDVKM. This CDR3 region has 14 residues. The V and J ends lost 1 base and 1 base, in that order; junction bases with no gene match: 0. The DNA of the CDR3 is TGTGCCAGCAGTTTATTAGCGGGATCCTACGAGCAGTACTTC. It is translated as CASSLLAGSYEQYF.

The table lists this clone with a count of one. CDR3 sequence reads: CASSLRDREVYGYTF. The CDR3 DNA sequence: TGTGCCAGCAGCCTAAGGGACAGGGAGGTCTATGGCTACACCTTC. The chain uses TRBV6-5 and TRBJ1-2; 9 bases match TRBD1. The CDR3 runs 15 residues. Germline V gene sequence: CDR1 MNHEY, CDR2 SVGAGI. V lost 6 bases, J lost 4 bases, and 9 bases stayed unmatched.

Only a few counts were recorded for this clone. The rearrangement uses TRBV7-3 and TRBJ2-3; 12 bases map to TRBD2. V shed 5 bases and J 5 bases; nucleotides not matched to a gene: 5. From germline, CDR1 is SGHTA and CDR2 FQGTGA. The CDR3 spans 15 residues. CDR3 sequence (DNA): TGTGCCAGCAGCGCCCAGACTAGCGGGGGAGATACGCAGTATTTT. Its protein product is CASSAQTSGGDTQYF. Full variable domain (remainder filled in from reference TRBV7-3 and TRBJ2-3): GAGVSQTPSNKVTEKGKYVELRCDPISGHTALYWYRQSLGQGPEFLIYFQGTGAADDSGLPNDRFFAVRPEGSVSTLKIQRTERGDSAVYLCASSAQTSGGDTQYFGPGTRLTVL.

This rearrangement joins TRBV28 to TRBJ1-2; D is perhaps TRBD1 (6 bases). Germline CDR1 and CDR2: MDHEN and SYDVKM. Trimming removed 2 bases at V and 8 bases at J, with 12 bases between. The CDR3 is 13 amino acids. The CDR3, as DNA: TGTGCCAGCAGTTTAGTACAGGGAGGGGGCTACACCTTC. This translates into CASSLVQGGGYTF.